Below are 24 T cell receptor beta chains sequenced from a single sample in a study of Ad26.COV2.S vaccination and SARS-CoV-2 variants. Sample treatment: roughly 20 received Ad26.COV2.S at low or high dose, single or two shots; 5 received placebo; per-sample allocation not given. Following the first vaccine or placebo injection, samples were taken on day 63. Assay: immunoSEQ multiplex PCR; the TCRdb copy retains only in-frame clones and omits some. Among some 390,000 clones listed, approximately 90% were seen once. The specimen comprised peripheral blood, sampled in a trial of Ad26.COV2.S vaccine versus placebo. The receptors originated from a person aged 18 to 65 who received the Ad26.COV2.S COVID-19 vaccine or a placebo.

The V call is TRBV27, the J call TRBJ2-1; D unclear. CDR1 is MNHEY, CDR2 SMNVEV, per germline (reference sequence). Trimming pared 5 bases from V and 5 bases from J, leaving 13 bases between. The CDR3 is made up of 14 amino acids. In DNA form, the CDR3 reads TGTGCCAGCAGTCCCTACAAGTCGAACAATGAGCAGTTCTTC. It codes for CASSPYKSNNEQFF.

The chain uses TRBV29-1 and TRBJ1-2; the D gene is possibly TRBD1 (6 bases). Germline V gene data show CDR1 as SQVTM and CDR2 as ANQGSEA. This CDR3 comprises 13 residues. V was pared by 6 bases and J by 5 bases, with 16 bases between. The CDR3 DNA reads TGCAGCGTCCTTGAAACAGGGTCTTATGGCTACACCTTC. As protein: CSVLETGSYGYTF. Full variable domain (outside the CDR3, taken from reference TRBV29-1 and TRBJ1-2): SAVISQKPSRDICQRGTSLTIQCQVDSQVTMMFWYRQQPGQSLTLIATANQGSEATYESGFVIDKFPISRPNLTFSTLTVSNMSPEDSSIYLCSVLETGSYGYTFGSGTRLTVV.

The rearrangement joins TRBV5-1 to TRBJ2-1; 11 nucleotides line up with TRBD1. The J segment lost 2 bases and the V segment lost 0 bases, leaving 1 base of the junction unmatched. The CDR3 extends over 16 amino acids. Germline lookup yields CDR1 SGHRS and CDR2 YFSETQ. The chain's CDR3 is CASSLGTGGTYNEQFF. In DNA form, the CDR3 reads TGCGCCAGCAGCTTGGGGACAGGGGGCACCTACAATGAGCAGTTCTTC.

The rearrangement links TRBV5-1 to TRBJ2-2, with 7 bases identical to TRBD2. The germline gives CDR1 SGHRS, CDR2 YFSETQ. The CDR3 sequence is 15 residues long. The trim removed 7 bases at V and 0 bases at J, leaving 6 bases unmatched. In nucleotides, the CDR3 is TGCGCCAGCTCACCGGGACTATCGAACACCGGGGAGCTGTTTTTT. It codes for CASSPGLSNTGELFF. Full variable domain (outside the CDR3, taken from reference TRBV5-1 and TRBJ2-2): KAGVTQTPRYLIKTRGQQVTLSCSPISGHRSVSWYQQTPGQGLQFLFEYFSETQRNKGNFPGRFSGRQFSNSRSEMNVSTLELGDSALYLCASSPGLSNTGELFFGEGSRLTVL.

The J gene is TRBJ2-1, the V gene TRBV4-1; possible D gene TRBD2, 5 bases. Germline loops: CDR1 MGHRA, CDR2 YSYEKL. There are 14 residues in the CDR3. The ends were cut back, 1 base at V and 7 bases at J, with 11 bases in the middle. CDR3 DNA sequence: TGCGCCAGCAGCCAAGGACAACTAGAAAATGAGCAGTTCTTC. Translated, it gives CASSQGQLENEQFF.

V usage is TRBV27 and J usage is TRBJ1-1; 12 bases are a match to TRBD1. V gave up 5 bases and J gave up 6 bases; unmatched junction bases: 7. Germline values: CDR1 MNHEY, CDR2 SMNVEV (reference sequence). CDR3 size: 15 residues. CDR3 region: CASSIGTGGISEAFF. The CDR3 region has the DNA TGTGCCAGCAGTATCGGGACAGGGGGCATATCTGAAGCTTTCTTT.

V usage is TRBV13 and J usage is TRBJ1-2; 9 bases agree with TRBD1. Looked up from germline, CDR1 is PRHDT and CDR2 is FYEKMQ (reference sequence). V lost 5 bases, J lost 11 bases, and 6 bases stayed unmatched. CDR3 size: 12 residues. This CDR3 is CASSTGTGRYTF. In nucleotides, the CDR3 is TGTGCCAGCAGCACCGGGACAGGGCGGTACACCTTC. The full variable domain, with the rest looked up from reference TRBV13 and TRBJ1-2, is AAGVIQSPRHLIKEKRETATLKCYPIPRHDTVYWYQQGPGQDPQFLISFYEKMQSDKGSIPDRFSAQQFSDYHSELNMSSLELGDSALYFCASSTGTGRYTFGSGTRLTVV.

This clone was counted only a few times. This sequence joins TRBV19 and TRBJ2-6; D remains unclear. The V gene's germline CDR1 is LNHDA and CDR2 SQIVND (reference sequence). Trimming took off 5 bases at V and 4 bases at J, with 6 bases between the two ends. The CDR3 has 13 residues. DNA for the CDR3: TGTGCCAGTAGTCACGCGGGGGCCAACGTCCTGACTTTC. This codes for CASSHAGANVLTF.

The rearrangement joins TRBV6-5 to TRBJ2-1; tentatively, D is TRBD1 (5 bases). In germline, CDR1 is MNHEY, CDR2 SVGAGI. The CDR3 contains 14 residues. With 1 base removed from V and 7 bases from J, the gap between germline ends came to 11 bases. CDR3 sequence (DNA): TGTGCCAGCAGTTACTTGACAAGACAGAATGAGCAGTTCTTC. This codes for CASSYLTRQNEQFF.

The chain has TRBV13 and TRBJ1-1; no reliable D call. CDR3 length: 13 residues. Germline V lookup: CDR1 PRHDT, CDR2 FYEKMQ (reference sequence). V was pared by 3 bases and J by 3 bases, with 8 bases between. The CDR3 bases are TGTGCCAGCAGCTTTGGGTCGGACACTGAAGCTTTCTTT. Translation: CASSFGSDTEAFF.

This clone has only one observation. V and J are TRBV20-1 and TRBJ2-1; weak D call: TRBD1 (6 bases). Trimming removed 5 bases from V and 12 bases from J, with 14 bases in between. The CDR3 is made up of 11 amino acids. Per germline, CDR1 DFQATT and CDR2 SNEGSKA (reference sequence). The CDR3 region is CSAPSGAGQFF. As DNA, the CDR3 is TGCAGTGCTCCCTCAGGGGCTGGGCAGTTCTTC.

DNA of the CDR3: TGTGCCAGCAGCTTATTAGAGGCTGTCGGTGGGGCAACTAATGAAAAACTGTTTTTT. Translating it yields CASSLLEAVGGATNEKLFF. The genes are TRBV7-8 and TRBJ1-4; D uncertain. The germline V and J ends were trimmed by 2 bases and 0 bases, with 19 bases remaining between them. Germline V gene sequence: CDR1 SGHVS, CDR2 FQNEAQ. The CDR3 spans 19 residues.

The CDR3 loop is CASSQGRGGENTGELFF. Here the CDR3 DNA reads TGCGCCAGCAGCCAAGGGCGAGGGGGCGAGAACACCGGGGAGCTGTTTTTT. The chain has TRBV4-1 and TRBJ2-2; 7 bases are a match to TRBD1. V lost 1 base to trimming and J lost 1 base; unmatched junction nucleotides: 6. The germline V gene encodes CDR1 MGHRA and CDR2 YSYEKL. The length of the CDR3 is 17 residues.

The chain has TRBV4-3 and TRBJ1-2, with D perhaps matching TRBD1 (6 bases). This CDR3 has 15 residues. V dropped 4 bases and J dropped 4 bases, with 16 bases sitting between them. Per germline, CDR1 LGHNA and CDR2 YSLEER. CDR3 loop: CASSPPGGGPYGYTF. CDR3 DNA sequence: TGCGCCAGCAGCCCACCCGGCGGGGGGCCCTATGGCTACACCTTC.

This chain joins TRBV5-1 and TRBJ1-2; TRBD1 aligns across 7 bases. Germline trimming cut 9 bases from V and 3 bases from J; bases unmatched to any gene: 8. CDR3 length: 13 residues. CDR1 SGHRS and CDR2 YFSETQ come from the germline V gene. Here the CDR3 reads CATRLGTDYGYTF. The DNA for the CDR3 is TGCGCCACCCGCTTAGGGACAGACTATGGCTACACCTTC.

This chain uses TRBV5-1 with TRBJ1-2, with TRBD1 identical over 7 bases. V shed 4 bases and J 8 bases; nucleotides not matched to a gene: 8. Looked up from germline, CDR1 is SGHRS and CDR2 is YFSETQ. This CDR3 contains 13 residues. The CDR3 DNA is TGCGCCAGCAGCCTGACAGGGACTCAAGGCTACACCTTC. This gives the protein CASSLTGTQGYTF.

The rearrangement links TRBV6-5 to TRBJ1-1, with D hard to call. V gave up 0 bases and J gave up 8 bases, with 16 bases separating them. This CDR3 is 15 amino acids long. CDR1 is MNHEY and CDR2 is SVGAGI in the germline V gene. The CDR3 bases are TGTGCCAGCAGTTACTCGACTCTCCTGGCGGACGAAGCTTTCTTT. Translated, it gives CASSYSTLLADEAFF.

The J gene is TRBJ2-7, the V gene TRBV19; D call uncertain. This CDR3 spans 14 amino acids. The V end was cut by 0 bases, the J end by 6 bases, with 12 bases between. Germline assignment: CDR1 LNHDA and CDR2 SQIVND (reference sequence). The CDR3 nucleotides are TGTGCCAGTAGTATAGAAGGTCCAGGTCTCGAGCAGTACTTC. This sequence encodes CASSIEGPGLEQYF.

This CDR3 reads CASSVDPAGSPLHF. Here the CDR3 DNA reads TGTGCCAGCAGCGTAGACCCTGCAGGCTCACCCCTCCACTTT. V gene TRBV9 combines with J gene TRBJ1-6, with D unclear. CDR1 is SGDLS and CDR2 is YYNGEE in the germline V gene. This CDR3 is built from 14 residues. The V end lost 0 bases, the J end lost 10 bases, and 11 bases lay between the germline ends.

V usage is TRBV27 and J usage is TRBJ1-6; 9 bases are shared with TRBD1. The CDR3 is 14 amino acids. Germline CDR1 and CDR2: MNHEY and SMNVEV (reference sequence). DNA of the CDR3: TGTGCAACCGGGACAGGGCTCCGAGGTTCACCCCTCCACTTT. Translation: CATGTGLRGSPLHF.

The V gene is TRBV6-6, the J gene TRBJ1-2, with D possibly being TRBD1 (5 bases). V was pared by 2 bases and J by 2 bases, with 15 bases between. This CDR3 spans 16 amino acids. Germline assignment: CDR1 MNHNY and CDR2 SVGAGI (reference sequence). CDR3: CASSYGAGVPNYGYTF. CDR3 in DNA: TGTGCCAGCAGTTACGGGGCAGGAGTACCAAACTATGGCTACACCTTC.

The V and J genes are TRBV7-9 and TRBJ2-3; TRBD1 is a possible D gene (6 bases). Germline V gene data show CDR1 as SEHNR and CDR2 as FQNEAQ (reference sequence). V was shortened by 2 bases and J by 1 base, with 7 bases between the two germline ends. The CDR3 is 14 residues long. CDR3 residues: CASSLNRGTDTQYF. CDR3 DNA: TGTGCCAGCAGCTTAAACAGGGGCACAGATACGCAGTATTTT.

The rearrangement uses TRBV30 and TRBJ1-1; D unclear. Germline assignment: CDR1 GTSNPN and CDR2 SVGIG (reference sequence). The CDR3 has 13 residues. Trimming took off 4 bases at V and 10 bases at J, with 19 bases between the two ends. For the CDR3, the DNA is TGTGCCTGGACCAAGGAGGGAGGGAGAGCAGCTTTCTTT. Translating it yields CAWTKEGGRAAFF.

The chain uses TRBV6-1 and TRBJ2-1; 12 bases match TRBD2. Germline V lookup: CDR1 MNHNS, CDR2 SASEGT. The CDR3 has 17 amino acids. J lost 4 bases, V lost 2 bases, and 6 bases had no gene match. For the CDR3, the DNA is TGTGCCAGCAGTGAAATTGGGCTAGCGGGGGGGTACAATGAGCAGTTCTTC. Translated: CASSEIGLAGGYNEQFF.